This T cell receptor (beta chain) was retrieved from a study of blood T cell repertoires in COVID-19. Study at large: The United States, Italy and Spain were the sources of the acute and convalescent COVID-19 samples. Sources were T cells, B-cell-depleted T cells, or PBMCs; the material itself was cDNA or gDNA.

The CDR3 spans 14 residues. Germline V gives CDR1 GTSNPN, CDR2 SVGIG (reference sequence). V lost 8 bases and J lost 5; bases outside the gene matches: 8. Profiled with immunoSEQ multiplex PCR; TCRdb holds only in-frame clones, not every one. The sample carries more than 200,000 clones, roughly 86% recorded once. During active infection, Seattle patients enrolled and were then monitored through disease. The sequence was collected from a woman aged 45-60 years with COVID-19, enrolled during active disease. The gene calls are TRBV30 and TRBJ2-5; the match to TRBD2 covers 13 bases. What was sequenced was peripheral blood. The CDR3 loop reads CAGLAGAPRETQYF. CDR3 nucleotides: TGTGCCGGACTAGCGGGGGCCCCCCGGGAGACCCAGTACTTC. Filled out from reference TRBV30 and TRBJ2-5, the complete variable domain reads SQTIHQWPATLVQPVGSPLSLECTVEGTSNPNLYWYRQAAGRGLQLLFYSVGIGQISSEVPQNLSASRPQDRQFILSSKKLLLSDSGFYLCAGLAGAPRETQYFGPGTRLLVL.